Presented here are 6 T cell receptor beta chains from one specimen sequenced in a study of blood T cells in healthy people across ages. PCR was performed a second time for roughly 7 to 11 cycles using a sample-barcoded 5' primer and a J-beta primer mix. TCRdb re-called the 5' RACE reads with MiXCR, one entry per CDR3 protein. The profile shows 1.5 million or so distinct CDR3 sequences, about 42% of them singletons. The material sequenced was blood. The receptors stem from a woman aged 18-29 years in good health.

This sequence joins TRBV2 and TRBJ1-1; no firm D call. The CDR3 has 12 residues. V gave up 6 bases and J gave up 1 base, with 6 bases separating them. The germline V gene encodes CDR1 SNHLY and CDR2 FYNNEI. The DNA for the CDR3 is TGTGCCAGCAGGTTTTCGAACACTGAAGCTTTCTTT. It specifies CASRFSNTEAFF.

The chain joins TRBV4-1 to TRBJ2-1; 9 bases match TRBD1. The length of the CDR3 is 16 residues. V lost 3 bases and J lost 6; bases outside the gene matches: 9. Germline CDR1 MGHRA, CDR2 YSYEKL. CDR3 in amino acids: CASSQSGTGIFNEQFF. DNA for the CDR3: TGCGCCAGCAGCCAGTCCGGGACAGGGATCTTCAATGAGCAGTTCTTC.

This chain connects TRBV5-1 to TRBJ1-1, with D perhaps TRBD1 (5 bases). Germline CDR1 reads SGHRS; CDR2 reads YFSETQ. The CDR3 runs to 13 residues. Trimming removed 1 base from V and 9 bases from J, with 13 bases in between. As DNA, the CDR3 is TGCGCCAGCAGCTTGATGTCACAGGAGCAAGCTTTCTTT. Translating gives CASSLMSQEQAFF.

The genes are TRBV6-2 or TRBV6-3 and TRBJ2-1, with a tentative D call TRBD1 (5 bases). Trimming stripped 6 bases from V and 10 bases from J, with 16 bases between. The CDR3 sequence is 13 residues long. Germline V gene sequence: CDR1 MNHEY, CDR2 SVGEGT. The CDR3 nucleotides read TGTGCCAGCAGCGGCATAAGGGGTGACGAGCAGTTCTTC. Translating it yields CASSGIRGDEQFF.

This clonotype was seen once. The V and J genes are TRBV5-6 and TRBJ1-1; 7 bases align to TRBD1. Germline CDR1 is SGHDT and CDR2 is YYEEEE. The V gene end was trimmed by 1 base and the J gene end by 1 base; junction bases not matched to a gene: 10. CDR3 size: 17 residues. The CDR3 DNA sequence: TGTGCCAGCAGCTTGATGGGGAACAGGGGTGGGAACACTGAAGCTTTCTTT. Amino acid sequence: CASSLMGNRGGNTEAFF.

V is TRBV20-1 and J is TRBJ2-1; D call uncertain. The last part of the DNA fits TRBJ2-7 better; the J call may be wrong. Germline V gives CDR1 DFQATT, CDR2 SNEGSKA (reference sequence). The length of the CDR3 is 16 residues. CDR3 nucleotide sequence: TGCAGTGCTAGAGATTTAGGGCGTGGGTCCTACAATGAGCAGTACTTC. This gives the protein CSARDLGRGSYNEQYF.